This T cell receptor (beta chain) appears in the sequencing data of a study of T cell clusters in autoimmune cytopenias. Across the whole study: TRB sequencing had a median about 52,000 reads and about 2,500 distinct clonotypes per sample.

Multiplex touch-down PCR amplified TRB using TRB-A and TRB-B pools in one tube. TCRdb re-called the multiplex PCR reads, yielding one record per CDR3 amino acid sequence without DNA. The sample totals about 3,800 distinct CDR3 sequences. This clonotype ranks as medium-sized in terms of frequency. Its matching antigen is unknown. Overall study results and limits: No cluster-lack signature appeared between secondary cytopenia and chronic lymphocytic leukemia patients, apparently due to lymphoma masking.

Germline CDR1 is SGHDT and CDR2 is YYEEEE. The CDR3 spans 15 residues. Some 40,000 genome equivalents of blood DNA were amplified for TRB. The sequence came from a human donor with an autoimmune cytopenia or autoimmune hepatitis (not recorded which). Sequencing input: peripheral blood. V gene TRBV5-6 combines with J gene TRBJ2-3; no DNA is available, so the TRBD1 call from TCRdb remains unchecked. The CDR3 loop is CASNRDRGAADTQYF.